Here is one T cell receptor (beta chain) with its context. No antigen is known for it. Use of 60 Vbeta and 13 Jbeta primers characterized the PCR. The assay was immunoSEQ multiplex PCR, and TCRdb's table has in-frame clones only and misses some. The sample carries about 150,000 clones, roughly three quarters recorded once. This entry belongs to a study of cytomegalovirus exposure and HLA in healthy donors. Whole-study results and caveats: Within an earlier analysis, most TCR beta V segments proved productive either about 90% or about 30% of the time. With DRB1 most and HLA-C fewest, TCR association rates differed between HLA loci in a later analysis. Later on, a genetic analysis was performed. It linked a missense variant in DCLRE1C with V- and J-gene trimming of TCR beta.

This receptor was obtained from a human donor in good health. Sequencing was done on a sample of PBMCs.

In DNA, the CDR3 is TGTGCCAGCAGCTTGGGGGCCTCGGGCAGACAGCGTAATGAAAAACTGTTTTTT. It yields the protein CASSLGASGRQRNEKLFF. The chain is built from TRBV7-9 and TRBJ1-4, with a weak D call TRBD1 (6 bases). The germline V gene has CDR1 SEHNR and CDR2 FQNEAQ (reference sequence). The CDR3 runs 18 residues. With 3 bases removed from V and 4 bases from J, the gap between germline ends came to 21 bases.